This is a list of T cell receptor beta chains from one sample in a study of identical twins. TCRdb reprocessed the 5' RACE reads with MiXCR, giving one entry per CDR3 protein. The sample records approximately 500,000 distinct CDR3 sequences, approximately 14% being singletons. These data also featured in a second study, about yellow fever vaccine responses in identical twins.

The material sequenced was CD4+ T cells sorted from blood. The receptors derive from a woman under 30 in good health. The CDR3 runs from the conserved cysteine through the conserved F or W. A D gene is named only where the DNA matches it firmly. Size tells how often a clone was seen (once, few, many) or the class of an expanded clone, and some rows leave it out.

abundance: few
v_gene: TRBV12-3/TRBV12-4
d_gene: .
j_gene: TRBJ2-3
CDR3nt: TGTGCCAGCAGTTTGGGGGCGCGGGGAGATACGCAGTATTTT
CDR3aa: CASSLGARGDTQYF

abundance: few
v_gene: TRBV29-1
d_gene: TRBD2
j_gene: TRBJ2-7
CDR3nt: TGCAGCGTTGAAGTTCGGGGACTAGTGTGGAAGCTCGAGCAGTACTTC
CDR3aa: CSVEVRGLVWKLEQYF

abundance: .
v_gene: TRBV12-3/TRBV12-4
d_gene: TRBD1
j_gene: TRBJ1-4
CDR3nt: TGTGCCAGCAGAATGACAGGGTCGAATGAAAAACTGTTTTTT
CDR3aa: CASRMTGSNEKLFF

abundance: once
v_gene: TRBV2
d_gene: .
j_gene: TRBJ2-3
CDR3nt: TGTGCCAGCAGTGTGGAGAGTAGTCCCACAGATACGCAGTATTTT
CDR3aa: CASSVESSPTDTQYF

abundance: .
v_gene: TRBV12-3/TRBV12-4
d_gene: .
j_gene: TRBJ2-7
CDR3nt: TGTGCCAGCAGTTCCCGGCAGACCCTCTCCTACGAGCAGTACTTC
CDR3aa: CASSSRQTLSYEQYF

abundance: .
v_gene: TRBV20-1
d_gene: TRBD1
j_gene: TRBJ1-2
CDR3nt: TGCAGTGCTAGAGATTATGAGACAGGGGGCTACACCTTC
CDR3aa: CSARDYETGGYTF

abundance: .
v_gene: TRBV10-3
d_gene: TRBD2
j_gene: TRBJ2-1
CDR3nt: TGTGCCATCATGAGGACTAGCTCCTACAATGAGCAGTTCTTC
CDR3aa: CAIMRTSSYNEQFF

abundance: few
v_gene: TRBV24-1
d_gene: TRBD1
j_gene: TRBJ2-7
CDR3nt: TGTGCCACCAGTGATCCCGGACAGGCTACGAACGAGCAGTACTTC
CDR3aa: CATSDPGQATNEQYF

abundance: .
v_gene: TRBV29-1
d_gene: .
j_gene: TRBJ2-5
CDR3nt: TGCAGCGTTGAAGATATCGGCTGGGGAGAGACCCAGTACTTC
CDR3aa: CSVEDIGWGETQYF

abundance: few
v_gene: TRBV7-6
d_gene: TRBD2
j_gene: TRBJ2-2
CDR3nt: TGTGCCAGCAGCTCAAATATAGCGGGGCTCACCGGGGAGCTGTTTTTT
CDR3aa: CASSSNIAGLTGELFF

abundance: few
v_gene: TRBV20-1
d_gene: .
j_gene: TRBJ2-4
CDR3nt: TGCAGTGCTAGAGAGGGGGAAAACATTCAGTACTTC
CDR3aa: CSAREGENIQYF

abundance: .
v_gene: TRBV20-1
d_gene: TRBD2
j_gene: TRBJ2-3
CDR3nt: TGCAGTGCTAGAGATGCCGGCGGGGGAAGGAGGACAGATACGCAGTATTTT
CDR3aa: CSARDAGGGRRTDTQYF

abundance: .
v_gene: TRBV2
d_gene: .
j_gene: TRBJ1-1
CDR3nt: TGTGCCAGCAGCGGCCCGACCGGGCCAAACACTGAAGCTTTCTTT
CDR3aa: CASSGPTGPNTEAFF

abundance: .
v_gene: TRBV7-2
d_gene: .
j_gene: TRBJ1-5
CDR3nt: TGTGCCAGCAGCTTAGCTCCCAATCAGCCCCAGCATTTT
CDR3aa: CASSLAPNQPQHF

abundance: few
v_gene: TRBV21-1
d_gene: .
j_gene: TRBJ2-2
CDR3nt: TGTGCCAGCAGCAAAGGGCTCCCCCCAAACACCGGGGAGCTGTTTTTT
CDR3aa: CASSKGLPPNTGELFF

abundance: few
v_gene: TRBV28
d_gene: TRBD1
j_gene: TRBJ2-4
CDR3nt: TGTGCCAGCAGTTTCGTGGCCAGGGGGCACGATCAGTACTTC
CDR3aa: CASSFVARGHDQYF

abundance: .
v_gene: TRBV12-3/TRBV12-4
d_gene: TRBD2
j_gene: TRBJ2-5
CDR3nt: TGTGCCAGCAGTTTCTCTAGCGGGGGGGTTGGAGAGACCCAGTACTTC
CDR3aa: CASSFSSGGVGETQYF

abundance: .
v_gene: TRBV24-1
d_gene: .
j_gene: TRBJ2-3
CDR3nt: TGTGCCACCAGTGATAGGCGTGTCGGGACAGATACGCAGTATTTT
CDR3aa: CATSDRRVGTDTQYF

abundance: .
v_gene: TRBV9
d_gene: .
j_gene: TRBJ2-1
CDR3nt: TGTGCCAGCAGCTGGCGGGCGGAAGGGTACAATGAGCAGTTCTTC
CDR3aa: CASSWRAEGYNEQFF

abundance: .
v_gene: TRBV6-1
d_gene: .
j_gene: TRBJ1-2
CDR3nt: TGTGCCAGCAGTAGCACAGGGCAGGGTAGTTATGGCTACACCTTC
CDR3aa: CASSSTGQGSYGYTF

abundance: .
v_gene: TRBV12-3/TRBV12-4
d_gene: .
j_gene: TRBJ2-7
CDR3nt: TGTGCCAGCAGTTTAGGGTTGGTTATATCCTACGATCAGTACTTC
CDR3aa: CASSLGLVISYDQYF

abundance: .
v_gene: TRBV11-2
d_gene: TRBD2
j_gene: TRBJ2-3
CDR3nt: TGTGCCAGCAGCCTCGGACTAGCGGGGGGGCGGTCAGATACGCAGTATTTT
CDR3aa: CASSLGLAGGRSDTQYF

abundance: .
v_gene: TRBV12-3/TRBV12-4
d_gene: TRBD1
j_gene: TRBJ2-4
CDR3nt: TGTGCCAGCAGTTTAGCGCAACGGGGACAGTCTGGCAAAAACATTCAGTACTTC
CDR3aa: CASSLAQRGQSGKNIQYF

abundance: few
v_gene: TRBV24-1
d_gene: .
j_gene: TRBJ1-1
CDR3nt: TGTGCCACCAGTGATTTGGACCTCCGAAACACTGAAGCTTTCTTT
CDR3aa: CATSDLDLRNTEAFF

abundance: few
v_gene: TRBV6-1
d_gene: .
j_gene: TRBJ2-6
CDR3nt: TGTGCCAGCACAAAGGGGCACGAAGGGGCCAACGTCCTGACTTTC
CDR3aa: CASTKGHEGANVLTF

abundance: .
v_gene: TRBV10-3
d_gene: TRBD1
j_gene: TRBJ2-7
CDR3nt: TGTGCCACCGACAGGGGAGGTCCCTACGAGCAGTACTTC
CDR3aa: CATDRGGPYEQYF

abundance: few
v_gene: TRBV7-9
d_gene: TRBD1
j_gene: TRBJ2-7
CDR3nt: TGTGCCAGCAGCACAATTCGGGACAGTCCCTCCTACGAGCAGTACTTC
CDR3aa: CASSTIRDSPSYEQYF

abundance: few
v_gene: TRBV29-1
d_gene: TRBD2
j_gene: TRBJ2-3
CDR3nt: TGCAGCGTTGCCGGGGGGGTGGGGAGCACAGATACGCAGTATTTT
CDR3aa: CSVAGGVGSTDTQYF

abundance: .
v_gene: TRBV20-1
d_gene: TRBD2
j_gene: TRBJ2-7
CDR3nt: TGCAGTGCTAGAGGACTAGCGGGAGGGCTAGACGAGCAGTACTTC
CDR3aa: CSARGLAGGLDEQYF

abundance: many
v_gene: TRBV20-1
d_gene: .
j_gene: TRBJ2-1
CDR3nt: TGCAGTGCGAGGACTCGCCCCACGGAGCAGTTCTTC
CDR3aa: CSARTRPTEQFF

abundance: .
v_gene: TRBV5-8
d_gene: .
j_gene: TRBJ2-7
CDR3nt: TGTGCCAGCAGCTGGCCGGCGGCGGGGAGTTACGAGCAGTACTTC
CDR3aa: CASSWPAAGSYEQYF

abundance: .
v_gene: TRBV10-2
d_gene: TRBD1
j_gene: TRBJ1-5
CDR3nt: TGCGCCAGCAGAATTTCCGGGACAGATCAGCCCCAGCATTTT
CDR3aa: CASRISGTDQPQHF

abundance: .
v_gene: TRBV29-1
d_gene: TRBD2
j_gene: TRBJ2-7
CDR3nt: TGCAGCGTCCGACCCGGGACTAGCACCTACGAGCAGTACTTC
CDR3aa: CSVRPGTSTYEQYF

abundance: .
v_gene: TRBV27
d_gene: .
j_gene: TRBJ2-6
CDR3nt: TGTGCCAGCAGTTTAAGTCCCAGTACATCTGGGGCCAACGTCCTGACTTTC
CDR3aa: CASSLSPSTSGANVLTF

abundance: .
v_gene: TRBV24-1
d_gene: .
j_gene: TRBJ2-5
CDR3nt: TGTGCCACCCAAGACCAAGAGACCCAGTACTTC
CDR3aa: CATQDQETQYF

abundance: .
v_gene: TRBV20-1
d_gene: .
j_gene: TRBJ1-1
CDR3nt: TGCAGTGCTAGCGGGGATCTGGATTCTGAAGCTTTCTTT
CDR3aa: CSASGDLDSEAFF

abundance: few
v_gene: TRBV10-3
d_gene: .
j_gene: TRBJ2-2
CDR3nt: TGTGCCATCAGCAGTGGACCCGGGGAGCTGTTTTTT
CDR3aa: CAISSGPGELFF

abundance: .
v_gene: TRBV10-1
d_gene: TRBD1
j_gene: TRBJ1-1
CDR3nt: TGCGCCAGCAGAGAGACAGGGGAGAGCACTGAAGCTTTCTTT
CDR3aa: CASRETGESTEAFF

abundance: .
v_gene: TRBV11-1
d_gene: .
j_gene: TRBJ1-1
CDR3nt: TGTGCCAGCAGGTTCAGAGATTTCGGGAACACTGAAGCTTTCTTT
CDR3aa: CASRFRDFGNTEAFF

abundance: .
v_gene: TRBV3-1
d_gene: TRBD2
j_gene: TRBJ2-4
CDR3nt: TGTGCCAGCAGCCAGCCACTCCGACTAGCGGGAGGGGACATTCAGTACTTC
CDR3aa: CASSQPLRLAGGDIQYF

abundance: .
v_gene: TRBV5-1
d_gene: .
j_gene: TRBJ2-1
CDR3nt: TGCGCCAGCAGCCGAGGGGATGGAGGAATCAATGAGCAGTTCTTC
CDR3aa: CASSRGDGGINEQFF

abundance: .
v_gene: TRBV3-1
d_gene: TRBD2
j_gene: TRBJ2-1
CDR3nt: TGTGCCAGCAGCCTCGGGACTAGCGGTCCCAATGAGCAGTTCTTC
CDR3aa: CASSLGTSGPNEQFF

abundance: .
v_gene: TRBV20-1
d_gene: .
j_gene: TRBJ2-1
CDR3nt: TGCAGTGCTAGAGATACGTGGGTCCCTAATGAGCAGTTCTTC
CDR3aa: CSARDTWVPNEQFF

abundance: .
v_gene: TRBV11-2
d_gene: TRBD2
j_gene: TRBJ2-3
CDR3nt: TGTGCCAGCAGCGACTCCGGACTAGCGGGAGGGCCAGGGGATACGCAGTATTTT
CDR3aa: CASSDSGLAGGPGDTQYF

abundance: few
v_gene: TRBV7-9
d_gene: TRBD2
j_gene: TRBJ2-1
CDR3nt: TGTGCCAGCAGCTCCCGGACTAGCGGGCGTTCCTACAATGAGCAGTTCTTC
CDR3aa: CASSSRTSGRSYNEQFF

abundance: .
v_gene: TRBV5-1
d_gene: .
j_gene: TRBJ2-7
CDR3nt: TGCGCCAGCAGCCTAGCGTCGCTCCGGGAGCAGTACTTC
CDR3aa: CASSLASLREQYF

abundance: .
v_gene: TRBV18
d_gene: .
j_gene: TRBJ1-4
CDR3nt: TGTGCCAGCTCACCACGTAGGAGCGAAAAACTGTTTTTT
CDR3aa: CASSPRRSEKLFF

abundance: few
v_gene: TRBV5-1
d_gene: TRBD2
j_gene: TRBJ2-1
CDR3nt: TGCGCCAGCAGCCTACTCGACTCGGGGGGGCGCCCCTACAATGAGCAGTTCTTC
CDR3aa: CASSLLDSGGRPYNEQFF

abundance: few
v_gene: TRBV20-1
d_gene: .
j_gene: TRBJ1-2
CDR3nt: TGCAGTGCCCCGACAGAGACTAACTATGGCTACACCTTC
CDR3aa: CSAPTETNYGYTF

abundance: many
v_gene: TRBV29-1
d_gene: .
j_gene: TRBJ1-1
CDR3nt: TGCAGCTCTCAGGGAGGGGACGGCACTGAAGCTTTCTTT
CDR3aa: CSSQGGDGTEAFF

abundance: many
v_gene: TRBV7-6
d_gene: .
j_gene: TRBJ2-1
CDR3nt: TGTGCCAGCAGCCAAGACAGAAACAATGAGCAGTTCTTC
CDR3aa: CASSQDRNNEQFF

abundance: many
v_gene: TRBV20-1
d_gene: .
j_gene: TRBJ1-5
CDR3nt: TGCAGTGCTAGATACCGGGACGGCAATCAGCCCCAGCATTTT
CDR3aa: CSARYRDGNQPQHF

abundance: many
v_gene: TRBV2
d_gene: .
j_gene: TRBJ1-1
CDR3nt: TGTGCCAGCAGTGAGGAGGCGAACACTGAAGCTTTCTTT
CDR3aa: CASSEEANTEAFF

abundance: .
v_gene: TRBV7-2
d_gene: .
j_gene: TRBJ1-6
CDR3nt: TGTGCCAGCAGCTCTAGCTTTCGCGTCGATTCACCCCTCCACTTT
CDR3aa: CASSSSFRVDSPLHF

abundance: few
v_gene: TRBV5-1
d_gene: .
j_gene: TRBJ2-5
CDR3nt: TGCGCCAGCAGCTTGAGGCCGGAGACCCAGTACTTC
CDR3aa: CASSLRPETQYF

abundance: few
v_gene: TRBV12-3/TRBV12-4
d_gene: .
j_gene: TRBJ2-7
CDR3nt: TGTGCCAGCAGTTCCCCGGGACCCCAAAGGGCCTACGAGCAGTACTTC
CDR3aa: CASSSPGPQRAYEQYF

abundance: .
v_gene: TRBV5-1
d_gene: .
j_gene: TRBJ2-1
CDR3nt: TGCGCCAGCAGCTTGGGAGGGCGCGTATACAATGAGCAGTTCTTC
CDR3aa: CASSLGGRVYNEQFF

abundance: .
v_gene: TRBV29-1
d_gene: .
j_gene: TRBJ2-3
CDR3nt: TGCAGCGTTCTACGGTTAGTCGATACGCAGTATTTT
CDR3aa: CSVLRLVDTQYF

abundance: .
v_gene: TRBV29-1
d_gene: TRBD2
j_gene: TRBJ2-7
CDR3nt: TGCAGCGTCTTAGCGGGATTCGGCTACGAGCAGTACTTC
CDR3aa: CSVLAGFGYEQYF

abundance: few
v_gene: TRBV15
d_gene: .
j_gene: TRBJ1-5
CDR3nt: TGTGCCACCAGCGTTGGCAGGCAAAATCAGCCCCAGCATTTT
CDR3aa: CATSVGRQNQPQHF